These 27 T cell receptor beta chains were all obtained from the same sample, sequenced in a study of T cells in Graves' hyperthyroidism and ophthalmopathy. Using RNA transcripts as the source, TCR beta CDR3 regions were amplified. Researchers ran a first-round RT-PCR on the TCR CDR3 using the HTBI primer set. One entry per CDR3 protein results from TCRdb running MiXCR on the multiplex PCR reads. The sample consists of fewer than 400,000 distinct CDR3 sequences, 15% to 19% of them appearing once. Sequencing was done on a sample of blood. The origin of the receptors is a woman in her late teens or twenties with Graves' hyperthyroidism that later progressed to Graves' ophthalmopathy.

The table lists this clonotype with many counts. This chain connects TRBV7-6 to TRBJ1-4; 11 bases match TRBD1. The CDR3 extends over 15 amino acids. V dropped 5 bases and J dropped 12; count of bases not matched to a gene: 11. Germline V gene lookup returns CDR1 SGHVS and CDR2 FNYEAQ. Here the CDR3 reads CASSATGTGGRELFF. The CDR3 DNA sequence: TGTGCCAGCAGCGCCACCGGGACAGGGGGGAGAGAACTGTTTTTT.

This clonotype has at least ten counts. The CDR3 bases are TGTGCCAGCAGCTTAGGGGGCCCGGGACAGGGGATATACGAGCAGTACTTC. Translating it yields CASSLGGPGQGIYEQYF. The chain uses TRBV11-2 and TRBJ2-7, with 10 positions matching TRBD1. V lost 1 base, J lost 4 bases, and 10 bases stayed unmatched. The CDR3 has 17 residues. CDR1 SGHAT and CDR2 FQNNGV come from the germline V gene.

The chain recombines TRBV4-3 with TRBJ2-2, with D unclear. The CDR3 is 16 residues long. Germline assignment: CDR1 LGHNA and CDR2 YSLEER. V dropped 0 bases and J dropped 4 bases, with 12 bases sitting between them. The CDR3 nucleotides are TGCGCCAGCAGCCAAGATTGGAGACGGAGCACCGGGGAGCTGTTTTTT. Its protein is CASSQDWRRSTGELFF.

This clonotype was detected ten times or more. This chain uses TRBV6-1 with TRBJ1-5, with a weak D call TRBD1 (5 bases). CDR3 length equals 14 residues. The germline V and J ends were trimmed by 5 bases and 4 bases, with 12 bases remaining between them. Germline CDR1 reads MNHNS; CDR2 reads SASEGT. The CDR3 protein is CASSYGDSNQPQHF. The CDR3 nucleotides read TGTGCCAGCAGTTATGGAGACAGTAATCAGCCCCAGCATTTT.

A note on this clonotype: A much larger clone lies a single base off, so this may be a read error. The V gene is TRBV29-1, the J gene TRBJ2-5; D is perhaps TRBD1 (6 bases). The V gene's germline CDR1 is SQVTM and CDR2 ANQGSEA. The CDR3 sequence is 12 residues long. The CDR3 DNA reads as TGCAGCGTTGAACAGGGGCAAGAGACCCGGTACTTC. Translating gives CSVEQGQETRYF.

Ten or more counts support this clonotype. The CDR3 loop reads CASSQVTLDTQYF. The CDR3, as DNA: TGTGCCAGCAGCCAAGTGACGTTAGATACGCAGTATTTT. The J gene is TRBJ2-3, the V gene TRBV3-1; no firm D call. V lost 1 base to trimming and J lost 5 bases, with 7 bases between them. Germline values: CDR1 LGHDT, CDR2 YNNKEL (reference sequence). The CDR3 contains 13 residues.

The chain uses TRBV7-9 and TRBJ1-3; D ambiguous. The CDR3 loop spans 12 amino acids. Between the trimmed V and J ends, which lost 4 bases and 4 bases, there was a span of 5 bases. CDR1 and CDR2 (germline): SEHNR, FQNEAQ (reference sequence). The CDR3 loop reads CASSSPGNTIYF. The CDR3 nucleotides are TGTGCCAGCAGCTCTCCCGGAAACACCATATATTTT.

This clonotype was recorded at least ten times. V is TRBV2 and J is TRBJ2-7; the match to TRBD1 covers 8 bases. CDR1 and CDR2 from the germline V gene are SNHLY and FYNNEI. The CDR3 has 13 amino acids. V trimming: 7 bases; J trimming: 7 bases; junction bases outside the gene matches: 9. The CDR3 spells CASTPDREWEQYF. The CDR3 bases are TGTGCCAGCACCCCGGACAGGGAGTGGGAGCAGTACTTC.

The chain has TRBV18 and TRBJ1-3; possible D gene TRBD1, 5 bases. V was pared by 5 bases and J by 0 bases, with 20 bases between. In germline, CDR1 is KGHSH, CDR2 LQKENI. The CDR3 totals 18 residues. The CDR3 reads CASSRVPEGSFSGNTIYF. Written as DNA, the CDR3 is TGTGCCAGCTCAAGGGTCCCTGAGGGGTCCTTCTCTGGAAACACCATATATTTT.

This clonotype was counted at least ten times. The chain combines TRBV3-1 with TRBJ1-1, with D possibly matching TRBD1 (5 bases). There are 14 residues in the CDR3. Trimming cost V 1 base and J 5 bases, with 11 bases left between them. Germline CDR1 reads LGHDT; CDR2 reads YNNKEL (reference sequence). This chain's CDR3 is CASSQVPGRTEAFF. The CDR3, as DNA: TGTGCCAGCAGCCAAGTCCCAGGGCGGACTGAAGCTTTCTTT.

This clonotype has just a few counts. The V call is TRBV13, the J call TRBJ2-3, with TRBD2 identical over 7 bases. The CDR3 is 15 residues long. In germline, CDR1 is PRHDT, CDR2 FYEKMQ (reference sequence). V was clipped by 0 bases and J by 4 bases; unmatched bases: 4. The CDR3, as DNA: TGTGCCAGCAGCTTAGGGGGGCTAGCGGCAGATACGCAGTATTTT. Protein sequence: CASSLGGLAADTQYF.

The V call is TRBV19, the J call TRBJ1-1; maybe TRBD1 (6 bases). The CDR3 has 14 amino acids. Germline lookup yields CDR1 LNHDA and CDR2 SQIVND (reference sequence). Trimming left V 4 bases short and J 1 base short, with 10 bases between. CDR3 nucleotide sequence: TGTGCCAGTAGTAGGGGACAAAGGAACACTGAAGCTTTCTTT. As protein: CASSRGQRNTEAFF.

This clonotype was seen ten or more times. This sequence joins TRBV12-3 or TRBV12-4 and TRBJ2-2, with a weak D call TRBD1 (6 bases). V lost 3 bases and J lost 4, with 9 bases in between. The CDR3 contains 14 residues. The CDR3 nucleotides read TGTGCCAGCAGTTTCTCAGGGGCCACCGGGGAGCTGTTTTTT. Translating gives CASSFSGATGELFF.

DNA of the CDR3: TGCGCCAGCAGTGTGGAGGGGCGGGTCTCCTACGAGCAGTACTTC. Translation: CASSVEGRVSYEQYF. The V call is TRBV10-2, the J call TRBJ2-7; a weak D match, TRBD2 (6 bases). The CDR3 sequence is 15 residues long. Germline assignment: CDR1 WSHSY and CDR2 SAAADI. V gave up 4 bases and J gave up 0 bases, with 13 bases separating them.

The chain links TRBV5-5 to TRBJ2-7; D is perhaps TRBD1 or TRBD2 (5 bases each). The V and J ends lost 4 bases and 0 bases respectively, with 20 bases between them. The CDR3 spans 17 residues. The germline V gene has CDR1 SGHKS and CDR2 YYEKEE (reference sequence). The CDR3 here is CASSVLGAGRSSYEQYF. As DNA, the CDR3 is TGTGCCAGCAGCGTACTAGGGGCCGGACGGAGCTCCTACGAGCAGTACTTC. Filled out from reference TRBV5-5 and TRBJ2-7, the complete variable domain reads DAGVTQSPTHLIKTRGQQVTLRCSPISGHKSVSWYQQVLGQGPQFIFQYYEKEERGRGNFPDRFSARQFPNYSSELNVNALLLGDSALYLCASSVLGAGRSSYEQYFGPGTRLTVT.

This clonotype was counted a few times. Here the CDR3 reads CASSSRGNAGELFF. The DNA of the CDR3 is TGTGCCAGCAGCTCCAGGGGGAATGCCGGGGAGCTGTTTTTT. The chain is built from TRBV7-2 and TRBJ2-2; 7 bases fit TRBD1. With V trimmed by 4 bases and J by 6 bases, 5 bases remained unmatched. This CDR3 is built from 14 residues. From germline, CDR1 is SGHTA and CDR2 FQGNSA.

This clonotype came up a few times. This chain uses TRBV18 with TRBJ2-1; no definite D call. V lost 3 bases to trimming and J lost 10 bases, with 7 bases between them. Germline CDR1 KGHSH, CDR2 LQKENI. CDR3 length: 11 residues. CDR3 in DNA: TGTGCCAGCTCACCGTTCGGGGAGCAGTTCTTC. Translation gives CASSPFGEQFF.

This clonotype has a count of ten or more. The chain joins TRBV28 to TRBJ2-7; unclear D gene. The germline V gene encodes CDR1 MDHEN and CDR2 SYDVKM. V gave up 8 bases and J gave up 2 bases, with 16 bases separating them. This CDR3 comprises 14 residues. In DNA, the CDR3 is TGTGCCAGCGCAACCCCGGCCGGGCCCTACGAGCAGTACTTC. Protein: CASATPAGPYEQYF. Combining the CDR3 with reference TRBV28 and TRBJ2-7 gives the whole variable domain DVKVTQSSRYLVKRTGEKVFLECVQDMDHENMFWYRQDPGLGLRLIYFSYDVKMKEKGDIPEGYSVSREKKERFSLILESASTNQTSMYLCASATPAGPYEQYFGPGTRLTVT.

The CDR3 sequence is CASKRAGHYEQYF. CDR3 nucleotides: TGTGCCAGCAAGCGGGCAGGGCACTACGAGCAGTACTTC. V usage is TRBV27 and J usage is TRBJ2-7; tentative D call: TRBD2 (6 bases). Germline CDR1 and CDR2: MNHEY and SMNVEV (reference sequence). This CDR3 is built from 13 residues. The ends were cut back, 7 bases at V and 3 bases at J, with 13 bases in the middle.

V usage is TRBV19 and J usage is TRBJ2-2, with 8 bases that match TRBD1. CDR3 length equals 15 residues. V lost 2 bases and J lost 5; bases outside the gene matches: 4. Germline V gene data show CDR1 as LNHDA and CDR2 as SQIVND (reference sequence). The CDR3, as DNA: TGTGCCAGTAGTATATCCCGGGACAGGACCGGGGAGCTGTTTTTT. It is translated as CASSISRDRTGELFF.

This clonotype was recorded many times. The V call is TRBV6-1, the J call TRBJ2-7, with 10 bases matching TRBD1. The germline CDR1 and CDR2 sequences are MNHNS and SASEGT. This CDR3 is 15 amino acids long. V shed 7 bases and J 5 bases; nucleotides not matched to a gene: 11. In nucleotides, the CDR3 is TGTGCCAGCAACCCCTTGGGACAGGGGTGGGACGAGCAGTACTTC. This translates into CASNPLGQGWDEQYF.

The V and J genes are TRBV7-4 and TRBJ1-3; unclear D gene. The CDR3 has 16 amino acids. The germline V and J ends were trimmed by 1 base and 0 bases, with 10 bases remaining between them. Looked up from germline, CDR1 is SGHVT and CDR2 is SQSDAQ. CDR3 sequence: CASSLVLQNSGNTIYF. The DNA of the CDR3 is TGTGCCAGCAGCTTAGTTCTTCAGAACTCTGGAAACACCATATATTTT.

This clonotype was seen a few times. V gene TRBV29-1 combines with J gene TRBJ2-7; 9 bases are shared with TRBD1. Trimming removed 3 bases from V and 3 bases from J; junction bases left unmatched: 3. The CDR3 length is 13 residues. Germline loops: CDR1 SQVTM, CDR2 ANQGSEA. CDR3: CSVETGGVYEQYF. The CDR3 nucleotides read TGCAGCGTTGAGACAGGGGGTGTCTACGAGCAGTACTTC.

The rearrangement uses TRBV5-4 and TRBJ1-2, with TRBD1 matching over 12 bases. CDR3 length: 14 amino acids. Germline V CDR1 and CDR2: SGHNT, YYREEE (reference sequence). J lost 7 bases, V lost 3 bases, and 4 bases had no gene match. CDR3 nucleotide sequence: TGTGCCAGCAGCTGGGACAGGGGGCAAGCTGGCTACACCTTC. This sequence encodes CASSWDRGQAGYTF. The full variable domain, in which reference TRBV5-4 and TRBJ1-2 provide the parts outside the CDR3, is ETGVTQSPTHLIKTRGQQVTLRCSSQSGHNTVSWYQQALGQGPQFIFQYYREEENGRGNFPPRFSGLQFPNYSSELNVNALELDDSALYLCASSWDRGQAGYTFGSGTRLTVV.

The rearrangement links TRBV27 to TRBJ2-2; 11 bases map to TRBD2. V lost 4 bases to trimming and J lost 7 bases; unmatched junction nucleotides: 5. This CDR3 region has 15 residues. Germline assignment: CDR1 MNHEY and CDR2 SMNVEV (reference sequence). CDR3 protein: CASSSQGLAVGELFF. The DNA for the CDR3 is TGTGCCAGCAGTTCACAGGGACTAGCGGTCGGGGAGCTGTTTTTT.

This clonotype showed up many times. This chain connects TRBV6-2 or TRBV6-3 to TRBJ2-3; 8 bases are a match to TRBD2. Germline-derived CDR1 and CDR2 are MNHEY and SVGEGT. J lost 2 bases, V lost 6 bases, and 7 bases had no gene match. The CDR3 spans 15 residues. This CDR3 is CASSRLARDTDTQYF. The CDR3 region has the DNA TGTGCCAGCAGCAGACTAGCGCGAGACACAGATACGCAGTATTTT.

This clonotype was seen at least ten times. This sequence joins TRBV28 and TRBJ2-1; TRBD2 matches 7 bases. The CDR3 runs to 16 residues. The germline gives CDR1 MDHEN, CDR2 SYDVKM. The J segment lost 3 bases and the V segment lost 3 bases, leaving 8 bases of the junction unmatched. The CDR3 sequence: CASSFFNVAGYNEQFF. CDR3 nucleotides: TGTGCCAGCAGTTTCTTTAACGTAGCGGGCTACAATGAGCAGTTCTTC. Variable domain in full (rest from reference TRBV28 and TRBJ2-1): DVKVTQSSRYLVKRTGEKVFLECVQDMDHENMFWYRQDPGLGLRLIYFSYDVKMKEKGDIPEGYSVSREKKERFSLILESASTNQTSMYLCASSFFNVAGYNEQFFGPGTRLTVL.